The 13 T cell receptor beta chains below come from one sample, sequenced in a study of CD8 T cells in Susac syndrome. Reverse transcription of 0.5 to 1 ug RNA was performed with random hexamers. TCRdb itself ran the immunoSEQ multiplex PCR reads through MiXCR, one entry per CDR3 protein. Of approximately 180,000 distinct CDR3 sequences listed, approximately 93% are singletons. The sample taken for sequencing was CD4+ T cells from PBMCs. The receptors here all came from a human donor with multiple sclerosis.

CDR3 sequence: CASSAEMNTEAFF. The CDR3 bases are TGTGCCAGCAGTGCCGAGATGAACACTGAAGCTTTCTTT. The chain employs TRBV2 and TRBJ1-1; D remains ambiguous. The V gene's germline CDR1 is SNHLY and CDR2 FYNNEI. Trimming cost V 4 bases and J 0 bases, with 6 bases left between them. The CDR3 consists of 13 residues.

V and J are TRBV16 and TRBJ1-2, with D uncertain. V lost 0 bases, J lost 7 bases, and 3 bases lay in between. Germline V gene sequence: CDR1 KGHSY, CDR2 FQNENV. The CDR3 loop spans 11 amino acids. CDR3 DNA: TGTGCCAGCAGCCAATCGTTTGGCTACACCTTC. It specifies CASSQSFGYTF. The full variable domain, its missing parts supplied by reference TRBV16 and TRBJ1-2, is GEEVAQTPKHLVRGEGQKAKLYCAPIKGHSYVFWYQQVLKNEFKFLISFQNENVFDETGMPKERFSAKCLPNSPCSLEIQATKLEDSAVYFCASSQSFGYTFGSGTRLTVV.

The chain recombines TRBV7-9 with TRBJ2-2; D possibly corresponds to TRBD2 (6 bases). Trimming cost V 5 bases and J 0 bases, with 10 bases left between them. There are 15 residues in the CDR3. Germline V gene data show CDR1 as SEHNR and CDR2 as FQNEAQ (reference sequence). The CDR3 here is CASSLGSPNTGELFF. The CDR3 DNA sequence: TGTGCCAGCAGCCTCGGGAGCCCGAACACCGGGGAGCTGTTTTTT.

The DNA for the CDR3 is TGTGCCAGCAGTACCCGAACCGGGGAGCTGTTTTTT. This codes for CASSTRTGELFF. The chain has TRBV12-3 or TRBV12-4 and TRBJ2-2; D remains unclear. This CDR3 is 12 amino acids long. V lost 5 bases, J lost 5 bases, and 6 bases lay in between.

The chain is built from TRBV9 and TRBJ2-2; 16 bases align to TRBD2. CDR1 SGDLS and CDR2 YYNGEE come from the germline V gene. J was trimmed by 6 bases and V by 4 bases; bases with no gene match: 24. CDR3 length: 23 residues. The CDR3 here is CASSNLPGQLPGLAGGWAGELFF. As DNA, the CDR3 is TGTGCCAGCAGCAACTTACCGGGACAACTCCCGGGACTAGCGGGAGGGTGGGCCGGGGAGCTGTTTTTT.

The chain uses TRBV6-6 and TRBJ2-5, with TRBD1 matching 9 bases. CDR1 and CDR2 (germline): MNHNY, SVGAGI (reference sequence). J gave up 7 bases and V 2 bases, and 11 bases lay outside the gene matches. CDR3 length: 16 amino acids. Here the CDR3 DNA reads TGTGCCAGCAGTTACGAATTACAGGGGGCGACGGGGACCCAGTACTTC. Translation: CASSYELQGATGTQYF.

The chain employs TRBV5-4 and TRBJ2-1; 11 bases match TRBD1. The V and J ends lost 0 bases and 7 bases, in that order; junction bases with no gene match: 3. Germline V gene data show CDR1 as SGHNT and CDR2 as YYREEE (reference sequence). This CDR3 is built from 15 residues. CDR3 region: CASSLGGTGGNEQFF. The CDR3 DNA reads TGTGCCAGCAGCTTGGGTGGGACAGGGGGAAATGAGCAGTTCTTC.

This clonotype was observed once. This chain links TRBV27 with TRBJ1-2; 10 bases align to TRBD1. Germline V gene lookup returns CDR1 MNHEY and CDR2 SMNVEV (reference sequence). The J segment lost 4 bases and the V segment lost 6 bases, leaving 11 bases of the junction unmatched. CDR3 length equals 16 residues. CDR3 amino acids: CASSPRDRGFVYGYTF. The CDR3 coding sequence is TGTGCCAGCAGCCCCAGGGACAGGGGTTTCGTCTATGGCTACACCTTC.

This clonotype has just a few counts. The chain joins TRBV12-3 or TRBV12-4 to TRBJ2-5, with 9 nucleotides matching TRBD1. The CDR3 has 14 residues. J was trimmed by 5 bases and V by 1 base; bases with no gene match: 2. The CDR3 loop reads CASSLGDREETQYF. As DNA, the CDR3 is TGTGCCAGCAGTTTAGGGGACAGGGAGGAGACCCAGTACTTC.

The chain joins TRBV6-2 or TRBV6-3 to TRBJ1-1, with no clear D. Trimming cost V 10 bases and J 7 bases, with 13 bases left between them. CDR1 and CDR2 (germline): MNHEY, SVGEGT. The CDR3 length is 11 residues. The DNA of the CDR3 is TGTGCCACCAAAGACTATGGTGAAGCTTTCTTT. Protein sequence: CATKDYGEAFF.

V gene TRBV7-9 combines with J gene TRBJ1-5, with D possibly TRBD1 on 6 matching bases. This CDR3 has 12 residues. The V and J ends lost 11 bases and 5 bases respectively, with 13 bases between them. Germline V gives CDR1 SEHNR, CDR2 FQNEAQ (reference sequence). The chain's CDR3 is CAVGGAHQPQHF. The CDR3 region has the DNA TGTGCCGTAGGGGGGGCTCATCAGCCCCAGCATTTT.

The V and J genes are TRBV29-1 and TRBJ1-4; D perhaps matches TRBD1 (5 bases). This CDR3 is 14 amino acids long. The V gene's germline CDR1 is SQVTM and CDR2 ANQGSEA. Trimming took 5 bases from V and 3 from J, leaving 13 bases between them. Here the CDR3 DNA reads TGCAGCGTTTTGACAGTGGCCTCTAATGAAAAACTGTTTTTT. Amino acids: CSVLTVASNEKLFF.

The genes are TRBV20-1 and TRBJ2-7, with D possibly TRBD2 on 6 matching bases. The CDR3 runs 13 residues. Germline CDR1 reads DFQATT; CDR2 reads SNEGSKA (reference sequence). V lost 6 bases and J lost 5, with 17 bases in between. The CDR3 sequence is CSATSTSPNEQYF. DNA for the CDR3: TGCAGTGCCACCTCGACTAGTCCCAACGAGCAGTACTTC.